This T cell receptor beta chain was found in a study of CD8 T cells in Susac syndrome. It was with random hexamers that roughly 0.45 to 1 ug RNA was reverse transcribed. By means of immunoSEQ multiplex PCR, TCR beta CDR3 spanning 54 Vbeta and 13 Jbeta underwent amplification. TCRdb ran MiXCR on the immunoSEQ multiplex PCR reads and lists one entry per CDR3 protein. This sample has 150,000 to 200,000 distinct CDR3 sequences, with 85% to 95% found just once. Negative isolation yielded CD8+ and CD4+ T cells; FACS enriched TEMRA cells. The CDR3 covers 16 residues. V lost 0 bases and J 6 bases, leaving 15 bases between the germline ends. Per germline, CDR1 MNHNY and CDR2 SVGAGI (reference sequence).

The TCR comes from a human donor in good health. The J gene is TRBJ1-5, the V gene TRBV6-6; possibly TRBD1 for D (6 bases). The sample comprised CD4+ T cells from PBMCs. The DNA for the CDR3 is TGTGCCAGCAGTTACTCCGGGGGGGCGCCCCGTCAGCCCCAGCATTTT. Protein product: CASSYSGGAPRQPQHF.